There are a few counts of the clone carrying this T cell receptor (beta chain). CDR1 and CDR2 (germline): ENHRY, SYGVKD. This CDR3 is built from 13 residues. The V end was cut by 7 bases, the J end by 7 bases, with 16 bases between. This specimen belongs to a study of blood T cell repertoires in COVID-19. Study-wide background: Samples taken during acute and convalescent COVID-19 were collected in the United States, Italy and Spain.

How the authors handled the data: For nucleated cells, counts were estimated from reference gene primer amplification. The data were produced by immunoSEQ multiplex PCR, yet TCRdb's version contains in-frame clones alone and is incomplete. V and J calls and clone size follow that table, whereas D and trimming were derived from the DNA. The table shows about 62,000 clones, with 70% to 90% occurring only once. The V gene is TRBV10-3, the J gene TRBJ1-1; TRBD1 might be the D (5 bases). This receptor was obtained from a woman at least 80 years old with acute or convalescent COVID-19. The sequencing input was peripheral blood. CDR3 region: CAIIQQAGGEAFF. The CDR3 region has the DNA TGTGCCATCATCCAACAGGCGGGGGGTGAAGCTTTCTTT.